These 28 T cell receptor beta chains were all obtained from the same sample, sequenced in a study of cytomegalovirus exposure and HLA in healthy donors listed by TCRdb under 2017. Libraries were built with the immunoSEQ multiplex PCR assay. A mixture of 60 forward primers for TCR Vbeta segments and 13 reverse primers for TCR Jbeta segments was used in the multiplex PCR. TCRdb obtained this table from immuneACCESS and retained in-frame rearrangements with V and J assigned. These tables miss some clones; where compared with another copy, unresolved V genes account for less than half of the shortfall, and the remainder is unexplained. This sample comprises some 130,000 clones, 79% of them detected only once. Approximately 6.2% of the sample is in the top ten clones. The sample consisted of PBMCs. The source of these receptors is a man aged 35-49 years in good health and CMV-seropositive.

V is TRBV6-6 and J is TRBJ1-1; TRBD1 matches at 10 bases. The CDR3 length is 14 residues. The V gene's germline CDR1 is MNHNY and CDR2 SVGAGI (reference sequence). With 6 bases clipped from V and 4 bases from J, the junction kept 5 bases outside the gene matches. The DNA for the CDR3 is TGTGCCAGCAGAAAGACAGGGGGCCTCACTGAAGCTTTCTTT. It specifies CASRKTGGLTEAFF.

This clone appeared a few times. The CDR3 loop is CASSLNLTPEQYF. CDR3 coding DNA: TGCGCCAGCAGCTTGAACCTAACCCCCGAGCAGTACTTC. The chain uses TRBV5-1 and TRBJ2-7; D call uncertain. With 1 base removed from V and 6 bases from J, the gap between germline ends came to 11 bases. Looked up from germline, CDR1 is SGHRS and CDR2 is YFSETQ. This CDR3 is 13 amino acids long.

This chain joins TRBV11-3 and TRBJ2-1; D is unresolved. The CDR3 sequence is 15 residues long. Per the germline V gene, CDR1 is SGHNT and CDR2 is YENEEA. V was trimmed by 5 bases and J by 4 bases, leaving 15 bases between them. The CDR3 is CASSQSDPTYNEQFF. The DNA for the CDR3 is TGTGCCAGCAGCCAAAGCGACCCTACTTACAATGAGCAGTTCTTC. Together with reference TRBV11-3 and TRBJ2-1, the CDR3 gives the full variable domain: EAGVVQSPRYKIIEKKQPVAFWCNPISGHNTLYWYLQNLGQGPELLIRYENEEAVDDSQLPKDRFSAERLKGVDSTLKIQPAELGDSAVYLCASSQSDPTYNEQFFGPGTRLTVL.

This clone appeared a few times. This chain links TRBV27 with TRBJ2-7; 10 nucleotides match TRBD2. V shed 5 bases, J shed 2 bases, and the junction held 6 bases outside the gene matches. CDR1 is MNHEY, CDR2 SMNVEV, per germline (reference sequence). The CDR3 runs 15 residues. The CDR3 here is CASSILAGTTYEQYF. In nucleotides, the CDR3 is TGTGCCAGCAGTATACTAGCGGGGACAACCTACGAGCAGTACTTC.

CDR3 bases: TGTGCCAGCAGTGCTATCGGAGGGCCCTCCTACAATGAGCAGTTCTTC. It codes for CASSAIGGPSYNEQFF. The V and J genes are TRBV28 and TRBJ2-1; possibly TRBD2 for D (6 bases). This CDR3 has 16 amino acids. V lost 5 bases and J 0 bases, leaving 14 bases between the germline ends. Germline V gene lookup returns CDR1 MDHEN and CDR2 SYDVKM.

The chain employs TRBV5-6 and TRBJ1-1; TRBD1 matches at 10 bases. From germline, CDR1 is SGHDT and CDR2 YYEEEE. The CDR3 length is 16 residues. With 4 bases clipped from V and 1 base from J, the junction kept 7 bases outside the gene matches. CDR3 region: CASSPDRGRGNTEAFF. For the CDR3, the DNA is TGTGCCAGCAGCCCCGACAGGGGGCGAGGGAACACTGAAGCTTTCTTT.

The chain uses TRBV30 and TRBJ2-1, with 9 bases identical to TRBD1. The V gene's germline CDR1 is GTSNPN and CDR2 SVGIG (reference sequence). The CDR3 is 15 residues long. The V segment lost 2 bases and the J segment 8 bases; nucleotides outside the gene matches: 10. The CDR3 DNA reads TGTGCCTGGAGTACTTGGGGACAGGGTGGGTATGAGCAGTTCTTC. Amino acids: CAWSTWGQGGYEQFF.

The CDR3 DNA follows: TGTGCCCCTAGTAGGCGGGAGGTCGGGGGACACTACGAGCAGTACTTC. It encodes CAPSRREVGGHYEQYF. The chain employs TRBV19 and TRBJ2-5, with TRBD2 matching 8 bases. The J call is in doubt because the DNA end fits TRBJ2-7 better. Germline CDR1 and CDR2: LNHDA and SQIVND (reference sequence). The CDR3 runs 16 residues.

The chain joins TRBV2 to TRBJ2-1, with 14 bases fitting TRBD2. The germline V gene has CDR1 SNHLY and CDR2 FYNNEI. Trimming removed 3 bases from V and 8 bases from J; junction bases left unmatched: 3. The CDR3 consists of 15 residues. The CDR3 here is CASSDGTSGSDEQFF. The CDR3 DNA reads as TGTGCCAGCAGTGACGGGACTAGCGGGAGCGATGAGCAGTTCTTC.

The chain uses TRBV27 and TRBJ2-7; 7 bases are a match to TRBD1. J lost 6 bases, V lost 0 bases, and 5 bases had no gene match. Germline loops: CDR1 MNHEY, CDR2 SMNVEV (reference sequence). This CDR3 comprises 14 residues. CDR3 protein: CASSLSRQGGEQYF. The CDR3 DNA is TGTGCCAGCAGTTTATCACGACAGGGCGGCGAGCAGTACTTC.

The V and J genes are TRBV25-1 and TRBJ2-7; D is undetermined. Trimming took 7 bases from V and 0 from J, leaving 10 bases between them. Germline V lookup: CDR1 MGHDK, CDR2 SYGVNS. The CDR3 is 13 residues long. The CDR3 loop is CASKRGSSYEQYF. In DNA form, the CDR3 reads TGTGCCAGCAAGCGTGGCAGCTCCTACGAGCAGTACTTC.

The chain is built from TRBV5-4 and TRBJ2-7; 10 bases map to TRBD2. From germline, CDR1 is SGHNT and CDR2 YYREEE (reference sequence). The CDR3 runs to 15 residues. J lost 1 base, V lost 2 bases, and 3 bases had no gene match. CDR3 region: CASSLGLAESYEQYF. CDR3 bases: TGTGCCAGCAGCTTAGGACTAGCGGAATCCTACGAGCAGTACTTC.

This clone was seen only once. The chain links TRBV5-8 to TRBJ1-2; 10 bases are a match to TRBD1. The V gene end was trimmed by 3 bases and the J gene end by 3 bases; junction bases not matched to a gene: 5. This CDR3 contains 15 residues. Germline loops: CDR1 SGHTS, CDR2 YDEGEE. In DNA, the CDR3 is TGTGCCAGCAGCTGGGACAGGGGAGAGTACTATGGCTACACCTTC. Translation gives CASSWDRGEYYGYTF.

The chain is built from TRBV6-5 and TRBJ1-5, with 10 positions matching TRBD1. Germline assignment: CDR1 MNHEY and CDR2 SVGAGI. The CDR3 is 14 amino acids. With V trimmed by 5 bases and J by 9 bases, 7 bases remained unmatched. CDR3 in amino acids: CASSGQGDLRPQHF. As DNA, the CDR3 is TGTGCCAGCAGTGGACAGGGGGACCTACGGCCCCAGCATTTT.

The chain combines TRBV30 with TRBJ1-2; 7 positions match TRBD1. V gave up 4 bases and J gave up 4 bases; unmatched junction bases: 6. CDR1 and CDR2 from the germline V gene are GTSNPN and SVGIG (reference sequence). The CDR3 extends over 13 amino acids. CDR3 coding DNA: TGTGCCTGGAAGGACAGGCTTGCCTATGGCTACACCTTC. As protein: CAWKDRLAYGYTF.

The chain joins TRBV28 to TRBJ1-3; 10 bases agree with TRBD1. The junction had 4 bases not matched to a gene; V was cut back by 2 bases and J by 3 bases. This CDR3 region has 16 residues. CDR1 and CDR2 (germline): MDHEN, SYDVKM. The CDR3 spells CASSLGTGDYGNTIYF. The DNA of the CDR3 is TGTGCCAGCAGTTTAGGGACAGGGGATTATGGAAACACCATATATTTT.

This clone has only a few counts. The gene calls are TRBV7-2 and TRBJ1-1; TRBD1 aligns across 7 bases. CDR1 and CDR2 from the germline V gene are SGHTA and FQGNSA. The CDR3 runs 16 residues. The V gene end was trimmed by 0 bases and the J gene end by 1 base; junction bases not matched to a gene: 5. The CDR3, as DNA: TGTGCCAGCAGCTTAGCGACAGGGAGACGGAACACTGAAGCTTTCTTT. Residues: CASSLATGRRNTEAFF.

This chain uses TRBV7-8 with TRBJ2-3; 7 positions match TRBD1. CDR1 is SGHVS and CDR2 is FQNEAQ in the germline V gene. V was pared by 3 bases and J by 1 base, with 10 bases of the junction left unmatched. This CDR3 region has 17 residues. Here the CDR3 DNA reads TGTGCCAGCAGCTTGGACCGGACAGGCGCGGGCACAGATACGCAGTATTTT. The encoded protein is CASSLDRTGAGTDTQYF.

The gene calls are TRBV29-1 and TRBJ2-1; D is perhaps TRBD1 (5 bases). Trimming took off 4 bases at V and 3 bases at J, with 10 bases between the two ends. Looked up from germline, CDR1 is SQVTM and CDR2 is ANQGSEA. CDR3 length: 13 amino acids. The CDR3 bases are TGCAGCGTTGGGGGCTCTATCTACAATGAGCAGTTCTTC. Its protein product is CSVGGSIYNEQFF.

In this sample, this clone turned up once. The DNA for the CDR3 is TGTGCCAGCAGCTTAGCGGGAGTCTTCTACGAGCAGTACTTC. The encoded protein is CASSLAGVFYEQYF. The chain couples TRBV5-4 to TRBJ2-7, with TRBD2 matching over 8 bases. This CDR3 comprises 14 residues. Germline V gives CDR1 SGHNT, CDR2 YYREEE (reference sequence). V lost 2 bases, J lost 3 bases, and 4 bases stayed unmatched.

This chain uses TRBV5-1 with TRBJ2-7, with 8 positions matching TRBD1. Per the germline V gene, CDR1 is SGHRS and CDR2 is YFSETQ. V gave up 3 bases and J gave up 0 bases; unmatched junction bases: 8. The CDR3 runs to 16 residues. CDR3 nucleotide sequence: TGCGCCAGCAGCTACTGGGGACAGGTCAGCTCCTACGAGCAGTACTTC. Amino acid sequence: CASSYWGQVSSYEQYF.

V usage is TRBV5-4 and J usage is TRBJ1-5; D is ambiguous. V was trimmed by 4 bases and J by 6 bases, leaving 11 bases between them. Germline CDR1 and CDR2: SGHNT and YYREEE (reference sequence). The CDR3 has 13 residues. CDR3 sequence (DNA): TGTGCCAGCAGCACCGAGGGCGTTCAGCCCCAGCATTTT. Its translation is CASSTEGVQPQHF.

This chain joins TRBV20-1 and TRBJ2-1; D may be TRBD2 (5 bases). Germline V gives CDR1 DFQATT, CDR2 SNEGSKA (reference sequence). The length of the CDR3 is 11 residues. V lost 6 bases and J lost 4, with 7 bases in between. CDR3 in DNA: TGCAGTGCCCGGACTTACAATGAGCAGTTCTTC. Translated, it gives CSARTYNEQFF.

This chain uses TRBV6-4 with TRBJ2-1; 7 bases are a match to TRBD2. Germline V CDR1 and CDR2: MRHNA, SNTAGT. The V gene end was trimmed by 3 bases and the J gene end by 6 bases; junction bases not matched to a gene: 11. The CDR3 is 16 residues long. The CDR3 DNA is TGTGCCAGCAGTGAAAATGGCGGGAGAGGTGGCAATGAGCAGTTCTTC. Its translation is CASSENGGRGGNEQFF.

The chain combines TRBV7-8 with TRBJ2-1; the match to TRBD2 covers 10 bases. The length of the CDR3 is 15 residues. The germline CDR1 and CDR2 sequences are SGHVS and FQNEAQ. V lost 5 bases, J lost 4 bases, and 5 bases stayed unmatched. Written as DNA, the CDR3 is TGTGCCAGCAGCCGTCTAGCGGGGGAGTACAATGAGCAGTTCTTC. Translation gives CASSRLAGEYNEQFF.

This sequence joins TRBV4-1 and TRBJ2-7; 11 bases are shared with TRBD2. CDR3 length equals 15 residues. Losses at the gene ends were 3 bases for V and 3 bases for J; bases not matched to a gene: 4. The germline gives CDR1 MGHRA, CDR2 YSYEKL. The CDR3 nucleotides read TGCGCCAGCAGCCACCAACTAGCGGGAGTCTACGAGCAGTACTTC. Translating it yields CASSHQLAGVYEQYF.

The sample holds one count of this clone. The chain joins TRBV5-1 to TRBJ2-3; D not resolved. This CDR3 is 12 amino acids long. Trimming cost V 0 bases and J 7 bases, with 6 bases left between them. Germline V gene sequence: CDR1 SGHRS, CDR2 YFSETQ. This CDR3 reads CASSLELNTQYF. The CDR3 DNA is TGCGCCAGCAGCTTGGAGCTCAATACGCAGTATTTT.

The V call is TRBV4-1, the J call TRBJ1-2; D may be TRBD1 (5 bases). The CDR3 consists of 14 residues. The V gene's germline CDR1 is MGHRA and CDR2 YSYEKL. V was trimmed by 3 bases and J by 2 bases, leaving 10 bases between them. As DNA, the CDR3 is TGCGCCAGCAGCCAGACACAGGCGAACTATGGCTACACCTTC. It translates to CASSQTQANYGYTF.